A single sample gave rise to the 31 T cell receptor beta chains below, sequenced in a study of shared clonotypes between healthy human individuals. Measured with immunoSEQ multiplex PCR; TCRdb has only the in-frame clones, and not every one. The table lists under 1,100,000 clones, more than 75% of them singletons, with 0.6% to 0.7% in the top ten. The sequenced sample was memory CD4+ T cells from PBMCs. Specified subset: CD45RA-negative fraction. Every receptor here comes from a man aged 18 to 30 in good health. Some clones in this sample may be carry-over from other donors' samples.

V gene TRBV2 combines with J gene TRBJ2-7, with 7 bases fitting TRBD2. V trimming: 1 base; J trimming: 2 bases; junction bases outside the gene matches: 5. CDR1 is SNHLY, CDR2 FYNNEI, per germline. The length of the CDR3 is 15 residues. CDR3 sequence: CASSEGGRAPYEQYF. Here the CDR3 DNA reads TGTGCCAGCAGTGAAGGGGGGAGGGCCCCCTACGAGCAGTACTTC.

About this clone itself: The sample has other DNA sequences that encode this CDR3 too. This chain links TRBV2 with TRBJ1-1; D remains ambiguous. Germline lookup yields CDR1 SNHLY and CDR2 FYNNEI. This CDR3 has 12 amino acids. Deletions cut 4 bases from V and 1 base from J, with 4 bases between. The chain's CDR3 is CASSVRNTEAFF. The CDR3 region has the DNA TGTGCCAGCAGTGTCCGGAACACTGAAGCTTTCTTT.

This clone was found many times. CDR3 sequence (DNA): TGCGCCAGCAGCTTTGGGTTATCAGCAACTAATGAAAAACTGTTTTTT. Translated: CASSFGLSATNEKLFF. The chain links TRBV5-1 to TRBJ1-4; D gene uncertain. The V gene's germline CDR1 is SGHRS and CDR2 YFSETQ. This CDR3 comprises 16 residues. V lost 2 bases and J lost 0, with 11 bases in between.

The chain recombines TRBV7-2 with TRBJ2-5, with 12 bases that match TRBD2. V gave up 4 bases and J gave up 3 bases; unmatched junction bases: 6. The CDR3 has 16 residues. Germline loops: CDR1 SGHTA, CDR2 FQGNSA. In DNA form, the CDR3 reads TGTGCCAGCAGCTCCCAGGGACTAGCGGGCGAAGAGACCCAGTACTTC. Translating gives CASSSQGLAGEETQYF.

This chain connects TRBV7-2 to TRBJ1-1; no clear D. Germline V gives CDR1 SGHTA, CDR2 FQGNSA. Trimming cost V 1 base and J 4 bases, with 10 bases left between them. The CDR3 totals 14 residues. CDR3 protein: CASSLETEVTEAFF. The CDR3 bases are TGTGCCAGCAGCTTAGAGACTGAGGTCACTGAAGCTTTCTTT.

V is TRBV9 and J is TRBJ1-3, with D possibly matching TRBD1 (5 bases). Trimming stripped 3 bases from V and 0 bases from J, with 10 bases between. The germline CDR1 and CDR2 sequences are SGDLS and YYNGEE. The CDR3 is made up of 15 amino acids. The CDR3 bases are TGTGCCAGCAGCGGTCAGGGAAGCTCTGGAAACACCATATATTTT. Its protein product is CASSGQGSSGNTIYF.

The V and J genes are TRBV4-2 and TRBJ2-4; D is perhaps TRBD2 (6 bases). The CDR3 contains 14 residues. V lost 1 base and J 8 bases, leaving 12 bases between the germline ends. The germline gives CDR1 LGHNA, CDR2 YNFKEQ. CDR3 sequence reads: CASSQGRGLDIQYF. For the CDR3, the DNA is TGTGCCAGCAGCCAAGGGCGGGGTTTAGACATTCAGTACTTC.

The V gene is TRBV5-1, the J gene TRBJ2-5; possible D gene TRBD2, 5 bases. Looked up from germline, CDR1 is SGHRS and CDR2 is YFSETQ. The CDR3 is made up of 16 amino acids. V lost 0 bases and J lost 2, with 14 bases in between. CDR3 in DNA: TGCGCCAGCAGCTTGGGGGCCCGGGAAGGGCAAGAGACCCAGTACTTC. This encodes CASSLGAREGQETQYF.

This chain's CDR3 is CASSLAQGIVAFF. DNA for the CDR3: TGTGCCAGCAGCTTGGCGCAGGGGATAGTGGCTTTCTTT. The genes are TRBV5-4 and TRBJ1-1; TRBD1 might be the D (6 bases). There are 13 residues in the CDR3. Germline V gives CDR1 SGHNT, CDR2 YYREEE (reference sequence). Trimming left V 0 bases short and J 11 bases short, with 14 bases between.

The chain employs TRBV11-2 and TRBJ2-7, with 7 bases identical to TRBD2. V was clipped by 3 bases and J by 7 bases; unmatched bases: 6. The CDR3 is made up of 13 amino acids. In germline, CDR1 is SGHAT, CDR2 FQNNGV. The DNA for the CDR3 is TGTGCCAGCAGCTTCTCCGTCGGGGGGGAGCAGTACTTC. This sequence encodes CASSFSVGGEQYF.

V and J are TRBV7-3 and TRBJ2-5, with D perhaps TRBD1 or TRBD2 (5 bases each). The CDR3 loop spans 15 amino acids. CDR1 is SGHTA, CDR2 FQGTGA, per germline. V lost 5 bases to trimming and J lost 1 base, with 14 bases between them. The CDR3 reads CASSPGTPSQETQYF. As DNA, the CDR3 is TGTGCCAGCAGCCCAGGGACCCCATCCCAAGAGACCCAGTACTTC.

A single count supports this clone. The chain has TRBV19 and TRBJ2-7; weak D call: TRBD2 (5 bases). CDR1 and CDR2 (germline): LNHDA, SQIVND (reference sequence). V lost 3 bases and J 0 bases, leaving 12 bases between the germline ends. This CDR3 region has 15 residues. CDR3 nucleotide sequence: TGTGCCAGTAGTATGGCGCGGGCTACCTCCTACGAGCAGTACTTC. This sequence encodes CASSMARATSYEQYF. The whole variable domain, remainder taken from reference TRBV19 and TRBJ2-7, is DGGITQSPKYLFRKEGQNVTLSCEQNLNHDAMYWYRQDPGQGLRLIYYSQIVNDFQKGDIAEGYSVSREKKESFPLTVTSAQKNPTAFYLCASSMARATSYEQYFGPGTRLTVT.

This clone was detected a few times. This chain uses TRBV15 with TRBJ2-6; TRBD1 matches 9 bases. The CDR3 is 19 amino acids. The V gene end was trimmed by 0 bases and the J gene end by 0 bases; junction bases not matched to a gene: 6. The germline gives CDR1 LNHNV, CDR2 YYDKDF (reference sequence). The CDR3 is CATSRERDRAHSGANVLTF. CDR3 sequence (DNA): TGTGCCACCAGCAGAGAACGGGACAGGGCCCACTCTGGGGCCAACGTCCTGACTTTC.

A note on this clone: A read error may be the cause here, since a much bigger clone is one base away. Other DNA sequences in the sample encode the same CDR3. The gene calls are TRBV4-2 and TRBJ1-1; unclear D gene. The CDR3 runs to 14 residues. Germline V gene sequence: CDR1 LGHNA, CDR2 YNFKEQ. The CDR3 region has the DNA TGTGCCAGCAGCCAAGCGGGGATGAACACTGAAGCTTTCTTC. Translating gives CASSQAGMNTEAFF.

The rearrangement links TRBV4-3 to TRBJ1-1, with D perhaps TRBD1 (5 bases). Germline CDR1 is LGHNA and CDR2 is YSLEER. V lost 6 bases to trimming and J lost 1 base, with 12 bases between them. CDR3 length: 14 amino acids. The CDR3 reads CASSPTGRNTEAFF. The CDR3 DNA sequence: TGCGCCAGCAGTCCAACGGGGCGGAACACTGAAGCTTTCTTT.

A few counts support this clone. Other DNA sequences in this specimen translate into the identical CDR3. This chain connects TRBV2 to TRBJ2-2, with 11 positions matching TRBD2. The CDR3 sequence is 15 residues long. The V gene's germline CDR1 is SNHLY and CDR2 FYNNEI. Trimming took 4 bases from V and 4 from J; bases not matched to a gene: 2. The CDR3 here is CASSVGLAGTGELFF. Here the CDR3 DNA reads TGTGCCAGCAGTGTCGGACTAGCGGGCACCGGGGAGCTGTTTTTT.

This clone was seen only once. This chain connects TRBV5-1 to TRBJ1-4, with D perhaps TRBD1 (6 bases). The CDR3 is 14 residues long. CDR1 is SGHRS and CDR2 is YFSETQ in the germline V gene. V dropped 0 bases and J dropped 6 bases, with 9 bases sitting between them. The chain's CDR3 is CASSLEWTDEKLFF. The CDR3 DNA follows: TGCGCCAGCAGCTTGGAGTGGACAGATGAAAAACTGTTTTTT.

V and J are TRBV29-1 and TRBJ1-2, with D maybe TRBD1 (6 bases). In germline, CDR1 is SQVTM, CDR2 ANQGSEA. This CDR3 contains 13 residues. The germline V and J ends were trimmed by 5 bases and 6 bases, with 16 bases remaining between them. In DNA, the CDR3 is TGCAGCGTTACCCAAATGGGGGCGAATGGCTACACCTTC. Translating it yields CSVTQMGANGYTF.

The J gene is TRBJ1-5, the V gene TRBV28; D is unresolved. Trimming removed 10 bases at V and 3 bases at J, with 10 bases between. Germline V gives CDR1 MDHEN, CDR2 SYDVKM. CDR3 length equals 12 residues. The CDR3 DNA sequence: TGTGCCAATAAGGGTCACAATCAGCCCCAGCATTTT. Translation gives CANKGHNQPQHF.

This chain connects TRBV5-1 to TRBJ2-1; D gene ambiguous. This CDR3 is 13 amino acids long. The V end was cut by 2 bases, the J end by 8 bases, with 11 bases between. Germline-derived CDR1 and CDR2 are SGHRS and YFSETQ. CDR3 residues: CASSFSGWDEQFF. CDR3 nucleotides: TGCGCCAGCAGCTTTTCGGGCTGGGATGAGCAGTTCTTC. Together with reference TRBV5-1 and TRBJ2-1, the CDR3 gives the full variable domain: KAGVTQTPRYLIKTRGQQVTLSCSPISGHRSVSWYQQTPGQGLQFLFEYFSETQRNKGNFPGRFSGRQFSNSRSEMNVSTLELGDSALYLCASSFSGWDEQFFGPGTRLTVL.

The V and J genes are TRBV30 and TRBJ1-1; D not certain. With 4 bases removed from V and 1 base from J, the gap between germline ends came to 10 bases. The CDR3 has 13 residues. Germline values: CDR1 GTSNPN, CDR2 SVGIG (reference sequence). The CDR3 reads CAWTADSNTEAFF. The DNA for the CDR3 is TGTGCCTGGACCGCCGACTCGAACACTGAAGCTTTCTTT.

This sequence joins TRBV5-8 and TRBJ1-5; perhaps TRBD1 as D (5 bases). The CDR3 loop spans 15 amino acids. V lost 3 bases to trimming and J lost 6 bases, with 16 bases between them. Germline CDR1 is SGHTS and CDR2 is YDEGEE. The CDR3 DNA is TGTGCCAGCAGCTCGGGGATAAGGGGAGGTCAGCCCCAGCATTTT. This codes for CASSSGIRGGQPQHF.

The V and J genes are TRBV18 and TRBJ2-7, with 9 bases aligning to TRBD1. Germline assignment: CDR1 KGHSH and CDR2 LQKENI. After removal of 4 bases from V and 9 bases from J, the junction contained 7 bases not matched to a gene. The CDR3 extends over 13 amino acids. CDR3 in amino acids: CASSRGQGLGQYF. The CDR3 region has the DNA TGTGCCAGCTCACGGGGACAGGGCCTTGGGCAGTACTTC.

The rearrangement uses TRBV19 and TRBJ2-3; D ambiguous. Looked up from germline, CDR1 is LNHDA and CDR2 is SQIVND (reference sequence). Trimming removed 7 bases from V and 2 bases from J, with 16 bases in between. The CDR3 contains 15 residues. In DNA form, the CDR3 reads TGTGCCAGTACCCCCGGGTACCGATTCACAGATACGCAGTATTTT. This sequence encodes CASTPGYRFTDTQYF.

V and J are TRBV27 and TRBJ2-3; D remains unclear. The germline gives CDR1 MNHEY, CDR2 SMNVEV (reference sequence). The V and J ends lost 1 base and 0 bases respectively, with 8 bases between them. This CDR3 spans 15 amino acids. CDR3 in DNA: TGTGCCAGCAGTTTATTCGGAATTAGCACAGATACGCAGTATTTT. Amino acid sequence: CASSLFGISTDTQYF.

This clone was picked up one time. Other DNA variants within this sample encode the same CDR3. V is TRBV5-1 and J is TRBJ2-7; no clear D gene. V was shortened by 1 base and J by 7 bases, with 6 bases between the two germline ends. CDR1 SGHRS and CDR2 YFSETQ come from the germline V gene. The CDR3 sequence is 11 residues long. The CDR3 protein is CASSLQGEQYF. The DNA for the CDR3 is TGCGCCAGCAGCTTGCAAGGGGAGCAGTACTTC.

V gene TRBV6-5 combines with J gene TRBJ1-2; D may be TRBD1 (5 bases). Trimming shortened V by 5 bases and J by 2 bases, and 6 bases separated the two germline ends. CDR3 length: 12 amino acids. Germline V gives CDR1 MNHEY, CDR2 SVGAGI. In DNA form, the CDR3 reads TGTGCCAGCAGTACAGGCAACTATGGCTACACCTTC. Residues: CASSTGNYGYTF.

The rearrangement links TRBV6-6 to TRBJ2-7; tentative D call: TRBD2 (6 bases). Trimming removed 5 bases at V and 4 bases at J, with 18 bases between. Germline lookup yields CDR1 MNHNY and CDR2 SVGAGI (reference sequence). The CDR3 contains 15 residues. CDR3 residues: CASSPPLMGGYEQYF. The CDR3 bases are TGTGCCAGCAGTCCTCCCCTAATGGGAGGATACGAGCAGTACTTC.

This clone was seen once. The chain couples TRBV19 to TRBJ2-2; D is possibly TRBD1 (6 bases). Germline V CDR1 and CDR2: LNHDA, SQIVND (reference sequence). The CDR3 loop spans 16 amino acids. The V end lost 4 bases, the J end lost 4 bases, and 16 bases lay between the germline ends. For the CDR3, the DNA is TGTGCCAGTAGTACCCCGGGACATGTTGGCACCGGGGAGCTGTTTTTT. This encodes CASSTPGHVGTGELFF.

This clone was counted a few times. The chain recombines TRBV5-1 with TRBJ2-7; 10 bases line up with TRBD1. J was trimmed by 5 bases and V by 0 bases; bases with no gene match: 14. The CDR3 has 18 residues. CDR1 SGHRS and CDR2 YFSETQ come from the germline V gene. CDR3 DNA sequence: TGCGCCAGCAGCTTGGAGATCCCCGGACAGGGGGTGAAGGACGAGCAGTACTTC. It encodes CASSLEIPGQGVKDEQYF.

This clone was seen more than once but under ten times. The chain combines TRBV20-1 with TRBJ2-6; D ambiguous. The CDR3 has 11 residues. Trimming removed 6 bases from V and 4 bases from J, with 4 bases in between. CDR1 is DFQATT and CDR2 is SNEGSKA in the germline V gene (reference sequence). The CDR3 sequence: CSAIGANVLTF. The CDR3 region has the DNA TGCAGTGCGATCGGGGCCAACGTCCTGACTTTC.